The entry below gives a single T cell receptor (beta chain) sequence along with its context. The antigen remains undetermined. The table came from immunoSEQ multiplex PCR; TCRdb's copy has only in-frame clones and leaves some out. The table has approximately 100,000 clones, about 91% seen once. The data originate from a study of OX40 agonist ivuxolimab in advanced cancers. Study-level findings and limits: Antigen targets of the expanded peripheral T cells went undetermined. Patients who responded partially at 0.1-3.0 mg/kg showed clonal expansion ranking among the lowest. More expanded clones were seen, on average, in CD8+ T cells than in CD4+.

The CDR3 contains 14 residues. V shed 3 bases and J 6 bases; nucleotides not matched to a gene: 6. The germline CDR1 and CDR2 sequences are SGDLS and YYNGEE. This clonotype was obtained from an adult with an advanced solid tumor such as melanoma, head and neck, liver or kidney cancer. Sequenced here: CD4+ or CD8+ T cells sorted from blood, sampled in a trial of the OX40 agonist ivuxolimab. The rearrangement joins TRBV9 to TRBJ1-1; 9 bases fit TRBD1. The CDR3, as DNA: TGTGCCAGCAGCGGGGGACAGGGAGTCGCTGAAGCTTTCTTT. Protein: CASSGGQGVAEAFF.